This record looks at one T cell receptor (beta chain) sequence and its context. Its cognate antigen is unknown. The data were produced by immunoSEQ multiplex PCR, yet TCRdb's version contains in-frame clones alone and is incomplete. The repertoire includes around 150,000 clones, about 80% of them detected once, and roughly 30% sits in the top ten. The V end lost 0 bases, the J end lost 3 bases, and 13 bases lay between the germline ends. CDR3 length equals 17 residues. Germline CDR1 is SGHNT and CDR2 is YYREEE (reference sequence). This record belongs to a study of cytomegalovirus exposure and HLA in healthy donors. Study outcomes and limitations: The study flagged fewer than 200 TCR beta chains as cytomegalovirus-associated.

The chain combines TRBV5-4 with TRBJ2-6, with D perhaps matching TRBD2 (6 bases). This sequence was found in a man aged 30 to 39 in good health and CMV-seropositive. The sample comprised PBMCs. The CDR3 reads CASSLAGGAGGANVLTF. The CDR3 DNA follows: TGTGCCAGCAGCTTGGCCGGCGGGGCGGGTGGGGCCAACGTCCTGACTTTC.